This T cell receptor beta chain was captured by sequencing in a study of T cell repertoires in cytomegalovirus infection (dated by TCRdb to the late 2010s). For the study in its entirety: Recently identified HLA-C-restricted CMV epitopes, whose presentation resists viral immunomodulation, were targeted by peptide stimulations together with well-studied HLA-B-restricted epitopes. Donor HLA type was relevant to the analysis, because carriage of CMV infection together with the matching HLA type was indicated by public TCR beta signatures.

Overall study results and their limits: The ex vivo response was dominated by HLA-C-restricted CMV-specific TCR beta clonotypes, which also provided the single most frequent clonotype in two of eight donors. In both this cohort and an independent roughly 400-donor cohort, the cumulative frequency of public TCR beta family members distinguished carriers of CMV infection plus the relevant HLA type.

Per the germline V gene (reference sequence), MNHNY is the CDR1 and SVGAGI is the CDR2. V loses 6 bases of germline sequence and J loses 0 bases, and the interval between the two ends is 12 bases. The CDR3 sequence holds 15 residues, the cysteine and phenylalanine included. Only the CDR3 DNA stays, 45 bases, in frame from base 1. In the case of this clonotype: Its antigen remains unidentified. No qualities accompany the bases; no much larger clone lies one base away.

The treatment or condition label on this specimen signifies: in vitro stimulation with specific CMV peptide epitopes to enrich CMV-specific T cells. Sequencing relied on an Illumina HiSeq 1500. Clones were called with MiXCR by TCRdb after fastp trimmed the public reads at Q25, and only in-frame beta chains were retained. Identical CDR3 protein sequences are pooled into one entry, listed with their most common genes and DNA. The sample table records about 570,000 distinct CDR3 sequences; under 45% of these occur just once. Of the sample, 48% is held by the ten largest clones. Here the chain combines TRBV6-6 and TRBJ1-5; no confident D gene assignment can be made. This clonotype was sampled from a human donor in good health (CMV status not recorded). Some clones in this sample may be carry-over from other donors' samples. The starting material was cultured PBMCs, obtained from culture after CMV antigen stimulation. The sequence in DNA is TGTGCCAGCAGCACCGGGCCCTATAGCAATCAGCCCCAGCATTTT. This is translated as CASSTGPYSNQPQHF.